Included here is one TCR beta chain sequence, with context. What it recognizes is unknown. Sequenced by immunoSEQ multiplex PCR; TCRdb stores in-frame clones only, minus some. The sample has approximately 50,000 clones, approximately 80% seen once. V dropped 3 bases and J dropped 1; count of bases not matched to a gene: 3. CDR1 and CDR2 from the germline V gene are SGHKS and YYEKEE (reference sequence). The CDR3 spans 15 residues. These data come from a study of a mutant IDH1 vaccine in newly diagnosed glioma. About the study: Beginning 4-6 weeks after radiotherapy alone, or with temozolomide cycles, vaccination took place. The treated population exhibited a male proportion of approximately 62%, a female proportion of about 38%, and a mean age of around 40 years. Earlier treatment was radiotherapy, temozolomide, or both, with most getting both. Week 35 was safety follow-up visit V12; week 47 was end-of-study visit V13.

Indicated time point: week 47, end of study. Every single dose of the vaccine, 300 ug of mutant IDH1 20-mer peptide, came with topical imiquimod. This TCR was sampled from a woman in her thirties or forties with glioma. Some clones in this sample may be carry-over from other donors' samples. The genes are TRBV5-5 and TRBJ2-2, with 7 bases identical to TRBD1. The sequencing used PBMCs, collected from a glioma patient whose treatment included an IDH1 peptide vaccine. CDR3 sequence reads: CASSYRTGNTGELFF. The DNA of the CDR3 is TGTGCCAGCAGCTACAGGACAGGGAACACCGGGGAGCTGTTTTTT.